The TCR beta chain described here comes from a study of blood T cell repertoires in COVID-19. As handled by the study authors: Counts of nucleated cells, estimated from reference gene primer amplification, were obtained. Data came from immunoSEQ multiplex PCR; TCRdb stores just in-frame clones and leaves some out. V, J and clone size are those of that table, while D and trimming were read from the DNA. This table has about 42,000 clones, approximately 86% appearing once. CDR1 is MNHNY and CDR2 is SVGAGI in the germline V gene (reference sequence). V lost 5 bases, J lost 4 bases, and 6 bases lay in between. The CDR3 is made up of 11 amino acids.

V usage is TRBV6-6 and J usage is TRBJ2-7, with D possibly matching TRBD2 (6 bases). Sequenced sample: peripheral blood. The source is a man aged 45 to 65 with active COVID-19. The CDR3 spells CASSGTYEQYF. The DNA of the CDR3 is TGTGCCAGCAGTGGGACTTACGAGCAGTACTTC.